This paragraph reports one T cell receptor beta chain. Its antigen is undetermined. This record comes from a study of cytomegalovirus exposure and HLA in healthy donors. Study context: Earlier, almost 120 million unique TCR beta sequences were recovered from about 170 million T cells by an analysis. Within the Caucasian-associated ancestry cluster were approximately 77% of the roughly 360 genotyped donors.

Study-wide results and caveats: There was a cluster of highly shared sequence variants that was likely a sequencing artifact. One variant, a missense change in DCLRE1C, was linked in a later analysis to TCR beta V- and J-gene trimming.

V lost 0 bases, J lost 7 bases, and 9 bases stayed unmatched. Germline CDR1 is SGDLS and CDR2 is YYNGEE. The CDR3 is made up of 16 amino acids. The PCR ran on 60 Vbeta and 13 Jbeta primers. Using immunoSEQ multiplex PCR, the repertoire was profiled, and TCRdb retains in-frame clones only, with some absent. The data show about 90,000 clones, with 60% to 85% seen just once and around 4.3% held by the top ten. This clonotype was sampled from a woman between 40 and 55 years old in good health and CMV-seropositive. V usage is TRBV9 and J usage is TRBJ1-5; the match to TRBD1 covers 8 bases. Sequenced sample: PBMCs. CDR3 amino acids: CASSVGAGGARQPQHF. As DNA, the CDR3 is TGTGCCAGCAGCGTAGGGGCAGGGGGCGCGAGACAGCCCCAGCATTTT.